These T cell receptor beta chains were read from a single sample in a study of shared clonotypes between healthy human individuals. Profiled with immunoSEQ multiplex PCR; TCRdb holds only in-frame clones, not every one. The sample holds under 2.5 million clones, less than 95% seen once. Input material: naive CD4+ T cells from PBMCs. The receptors derive from a man between 18 and 35 years old in good health. Some clones in this sample may be carry-over from other donors' samples. The CDR3 runs from the conserved cysteine through the conserved F or W. Each record gives: J gene, D gene, clone size, V gene, CDR3 DNA, CDR3 protein. A D gene is named only where the DNA matches it firmly. Clone size is given for some rows only: seen once, a few or many times, or a class if the clone is expanded.

TRBJ2-3 | - | - | TRBV2 | TGTGCCAGCAGTGATCGGAGGAGCACAGATACGCAGTATTTT | CASSDRRSTDTQYF
TRBJ2-3 | - | - | TRBV5-4 | TGTGCCAGCAGCCCCCCCGGTGGGAGCCACACAGATACGCAGTATTTT | CASSPPGGSHTDTQYF
TRBJ2-5 | - | - | TRBV5-1 | TGCGCCAGCAGTGGAGGGAGCCTGTCAGAGACCCAGTACTTC | CASSGGSLSETQYF
TRBJ2-2 | TRBD1 | - | TRBV9 | TGTGCCAGCAGCGCCCAGGGGGCCCCAGTAGCCGGGGAGCTGTTTTTT | CASSAQGAPVAGELFF
TRBJ1-1 | - | - | TRBV28 | TGTGCCAGCAAACTAGGGGGGTGGAGCACTGAAGCTTTCTTT | CASKLGGWSTEAFF
TRBJ1-1 | TRBD1 | once | TRBV6-6 | TGTGCCAGCAGTAGTACAGGGGGCGCGGACACTGAAGCTTTCTTT | CASSSTGGADTEAFF
TRBJ2-2 | TRBD1 | - | TRBV5-1 | TGCGCCAGCGACCCCGGACAGGGAAACACCGGGGAGCTGTTTTTT | CASDPGQGNTGELFF
TRBJ1-2 | - | - | TRBV10-3 | TGTGCCATCAGTGGTCTAGGGCCGCAATCCTATGGCTACACCTTC | CAISGLGPQSYGYTF
TRBJ2-3 | TRBD2 | - | TRBV7-9 | TGTGCCAGCAGCTTAGGAATCCTAGCGGGAGGGGATACGCAGTATTTT | CASSLGILAGGDTQYF
TRBJ2-1 | TRBD1 | - | TRBV15 | TGTGCCACCACTCCGCCGGGACAGGGGTCCTACGGCTCCTACAATGAGCAGTTCTTC | CATTPPGQGSYGSYNEQFF
TRBJ2-1 | - | - | TRBV7-2 | TGTGCCAGCAGCCCAACACGGGACTGGGGAAAGAACAATGAGCAGTTCTTC | CASSPTRDWGKNNEQFF
TRBJ1-1 | - | - | TRBV2 | TGTGCCAGCACCGATGTCCGGACAAACACTGAAGCTTTCTTT | CASTDVRTNTEAFF
TRBJ2-7 | - | - | TRBV6-5 | TGTGCCAGCAGTTACTCTGCGGGGTACACCTACGAGCAGTACTTC | CASSYSAGYTYEQYF
TRBJ2-5 | TRBD1 | - | TRBV18 | TGTGCCAGCTCACCCCAGGGGGCGAGGGAGACCCAGTACTTC | CASSPQGARETQYF
TRBJ1-2 | - | - | TRBV28 | TGTGCCAGCAGTTTGTCGGGGGGACAATATGGCTACACCTTC | CASSLSGGQYGYTF
TRBJ2-3 | - | - | TRBV5-4 | TGTGCCAGCAGCCATGGGACCCCTGGAACAGATACGCAGTATTTT | CASSHGTPGTDTQYF
TRBJ2-7 | - | - | TRBV6-1 | TGTGCCAGCGGGGGGGCAAGCTACGAGCAGTACTTC | CASGGASYEQYF
TRBJ2-5 | - | - | TRBV7-3 | TGTGCCAGCAGCCAAAGCCGGGCCCAAGAGACCCAGTACTTC | CASSQSRAQETQYF
TRBJ2-7 | - | - | TRBV7-2 | TGTGCCAGCAGCGCCTACAGTTCCTACGAGCAGTACTTC | CASSAYSSYEQYF
TRBJ1-3 | - | - | TRBV5-4 | TGTGCCAGCAGCTTGGGGGCAGCACAATCTGGAAACACCATATATTTT | CASSLGAAQSGNTIYF
TRBJ2-1 | - | - | TRBV6-5 | TGTGCCAGCAGGCTCCGGGACACCTCCTACAATGAGCAGTTCTTC | CASRLRDTSYNEQFF
TRBJ2-7 | - | - | TRBV4-1 | TGCGCCAGCAGACCAACGGGGCAGAGCTCCTACGAGCAGTACTTC | CASRPTGQSSYEQYF
TRBJ2-7 | TRBD2 | - | TRBV28 | TGTGCCGCCGGGGGACTAGTTGCCTACGAGCAGTACTTC | CAAGGLVAYEQYF
TRBJ2-2 | - | - | TRBV6-1 | TGTGCCAGCAGCACGAGGGCAGGGGTCACCGGGGAGCTGTTTTTT | CASSTRAGVTGELFF
TRBJ2-2 | - | - | TRBV29-1 | TGCAGCGGTGAGGGACGGGCCACCGGGGAGCTGTTTTTT | CSGEGRATGELFF
TRBJ2-1 | TRBD2 | - | TRBV4-1 | TGCGCCAGCAGCCAAGAACCGACTAGCGGGAGATCCGGTGAGCAGTTCTTC | CASSQEPTSGRSGEQFF
TRBJ2-4 | - | - | TRBV28 | TGTGCCAGCAGTTTATCCGGACCGCGCCCAACCTCGAAAAACATTCAGTACTTC | CASSLSGPRPTSKNIQYF
TRBJ2-3 | TRBD1 | - | TRBV4-1 | TGCGCCAGTAGGAGAAGGACAGGGGGCCCAGATACGCAGTATTTT | CASRRRTGGPDTQYF
TRBJ2-3 | - | - | TRBV28 | TGTGCCAGCAGAACGGAACTAGCGGAGGGGGCGTATTTT | CASRTELAEGAYF
TRBJ2-7 | - | - | TRBV6-5 | TGTGCCAGCAGTTACGGGGGCAGGAGCTCCTACGAGCAGTACTTC | CASSYGGRSSYEQYF
TRBJ2-5 | TRBD2 | - | TRBV7-9 | TGTGCCAGCAGCTTAGCGGATCGGGGGGCCCAGTACTTC | CASSLADRGAQYF
TRBJ1-1 | - | - | TRBV6-5 | TGTGCCAGCAGTTTTTTCCCCGCGGGCTCAAACACTGAAGCTTTCTTT | CASSFFPAGSNTEAFF
TRBJ1-1 | - | - | TRBV7-2 | TGTGCCAGCAGCTTAGTAACAGAGGTTGAAGCTTTCTTT | CASSLVTEVEAFF
TRBJ1-2 | - | once | TRBV18 | TGTGCCAGCTCACCACCTTCCTATGGCTACACCTTC | CASSPPSYGYTF
TRBJ2-7 | - | - | TRBV7-2 | TGTGCCAGCAGCCCACCGTCCACCTACGAGCAGTACTTC | CASSPPSTYEQYF
TRBJ2-7 | TRBD1 | - | TRBV19 | TGTGCCAGTAGTTCCCGCCACGGGACAGGGTCTTACGAGCAGTACTTC | CASSSRHGTGSYEQYF
TRBJ1-5 | TRBD1 | - | TRBV2 | TGTGCCAGCAGCGAGGACAGGGGGGCTATCAACCCCCAGCATTTT | CASSEDRGAINPQHF
TRBJ2-5 | - | - | TRBV18 | TGTGCCAGCTCACCCGGAGGGAGGGAGACCCAGTACTTC | CASSPGGRETQYF
TRBJ1-1 | - | few | TRBV5-4 | TGTGCCAGCAGGAAAGACCCAGGTCAGGGTACTGAAGCTTTCTTT | CASRKDPGQGTEAFF
TRBJ1-1 | - | few | TRBV4-1 | TGCGCCAGCAGCCAACCCTGGGGGGACGTGAACACTGAAGCTTTCTTT | CASSQPWGDVNTEAFF
TRBJ2-1 | TRBD1 | - | TRBV15 | TGTGCCACCAGCAGAGGGACAGGGCCCCGGTTCTTC | CATSRGTGPRFF
TRBJ1-2 | - | - | TRBV18 | TGTGCCAGCTCACCGACGACCTACGACAGTACCCTCGGGAATGGCTACACCTTC | CASSPTTYDSTLGNGYTF
TRBJ2-4 | - | - | TRBV28 | TGTGCCAGCAGTTTCCCGCTCTCCCTAAGCGGGCCCAAAAACATTCAGTACTTC | CASSFPLSLSGPKNIQYF
TRBJ2-2 | - | - | TRBV7-9 | TGTGCCAGCAGCTTACTTCCCGGGACTGATTACACCGGGGAGCTGTTTTTT | CASSLLPGTDYTGELFF
TRBJ2-5 | - | - | TRBV10-3 | TGTGCCATCAGTGAGTCGGGAGCCGGGGATGGGACCCAGTACTTC | CAISESGAGDGTQYF
TRBJ2-2 | TRBD1 | - | TRBV13 | TGTGCCAGCAGCTTGGGACAGGGCCGCACCGGGGAGCTGTTTTTT | CASSLGQGRTGELFF
TRBJ2-7 | - | once | TRBV2 | TGTGCCAGCGGGCGGGGTAGCTACGAGCAGTACTTC | CASGRGSYEQYF
TRBJ1-1 | - | - | TRBV6-5 | TGTGCCAGCAGTTACGTAGGAGCCCCTGAAGCTTTCTTT | CASSYVGAPEAFF